Listed below are T cell receptor beta chains from one sample, sequenced in a study of shared clonotypes between healthy human individuals. This table comes from immunoSEQ multiplex PCR, and its TCRdb copy is limited to in-frame clones, with some not included. The table lists millions of clones, around 94% of them singletons. The sequenced sample was naive CD4+ T cells sorted from blood. The origin of the receptors is a man younger than 30 in good health. Each CDR3 is given with its conserved first and last residue. D genes are given only for firm matches. Some rows mark clone size as missing; the rest say once, few, many or name a class of expanded clone.

TRBV10-3	TRBJ1-1	.	TRBD1	CAISESLGGQGRIEAFF	TGTGCCATCAGTGAGTCGCTGGGTGGACAGGGGAGGATTGAAGCTTTCTTT
TRBV5-1	TRBJ2-2	.	TRBD2	CASSLGSGKVGTGELFF	TGCGCCAGCAGCTTGGGTAGCGGGAAAGTCGGCACCGGGGAGCTGTTTTTT
TRBV5-1	TRBJ2-1	once	.	CASLAVPGGQFNEQFF	TGCGCCAGCTTAGCCGTACCCGGGGGACAGTTCAATGAGCAGTTCTTC
TRBV28	TRBJ1-2	once	.	CASRLSHGYTF	TGTGCCAGCAGACTCAGCCATGGCTACACCTTC
TRBV5-4	TRBJ1-4	.	TRBD1	CASSLQGAHEKLFF	TGTGCCAGCAGCTTACAGGGGGCTCACGAAAAACTGTTTTTT
TRBV19	TRBJ1-4	.	.	CASSAPAGGTNEKLFF	TGTGCCAGTAGTGCCCCCGCGGGGGGAACTAATGAAAAACTGTTTTTT
TRBV14	TRBJ2-1	.	.	CASSQPGTARGNEQFF	TGTGCCAGCAGCCAACCCGGGACGGCCCGAGGGAATGAGCAGTTCTTC
TRBV20-1	TRBJ2-3	.	.	CSATTDTQYF	TGCAGTGCAACCACAGATACGCAGTATTTT
TRBV9	TRBJ2-3	.	.	CASSVAGHSTDTQYF	TGTGCCAGCAGCGTAGCGGGACACAGCACAGATACGCAGTATTTT
TRBV7-2	TRBJ2-3	.	TRBD2	CASSFSGSTDTQYF	TGTGCCAGCAGCTTTAGCGGGAGCACAGATACGCAGTATTTT
TRBV18	TRBJ1-4	.	.	CASSEKDGSNEKLFF	TGTGCCAGCTCAGAGAAGGACGGCAGTAATGAAAAACTGTTTTTT
TRBV11-2	TRBJ1-2	.	TRBD1	CASSLETGGNYGYTF	TGTGCCAGCAGCTTAGAGACAGGGGGTAACTATGGCTACACCTTC
TRBV7-9	TRBJ2-7	.	TRBD1	CASSSQDRGLYEQYF	TGTGCCAGCAGCTCTCAGGACAGGGGACTCTACGAGCAGTACTTC
TRBV9	TRBJ1-2	.	.	CASSVGGHFFYGYTF	TGTGCCAGCAGCGTAGGGGGACACTTCTTCTATGGCTACACCTTC
TRBV30	TRBJ2-7	.	.	CAWTYSSYEQYF	TGTGCCTGGACCTACAGCTCCTACGAGCAGTACTTC
TRBV19	TRBJ2-5	.	.	CASGGRTFQETQYF	TGTGCCAGTGGAGGGAGGACTTTCCAAGAGACCCAGTACTTC
TRBV18	TRBJ2-1	.	TRBD2	CASSPLATDFGEQFF	TGTGCCAGCTCCCCACTAGCGACGGACTTCGGTGAGCAGTTCTTC
TRBV5-4	TRBJ2-1	.	.	CASSLEYQNEQFF	TGTGCCAGCAGCTTGGAATATCAGAATGAGCAGTTCTTC
TRBV5-1	TRBJ2-1	.	.	CASSKRAVHNEQFF	TGCGCCAGCAGCAAGAGAGCCGTCCACAATGAGCAGTTCTTC
TRBV2	TRBJ2-2	once	TRBD2	CASSELAGLADANTGELFF	TGTGCCAGCAGTGAACTGGCGGGACTAGCGGACGCGAACACCGGGGAGCTGTTTTTT
TRBV19	TRBJ1-2	.	.	CASGINYGYTF	TGTGCCAGCGGCATAAACTATGGCTACACCTTC
TRBV5-4	TRBJ1-4	.	.	CASSSGTRNEKLFF	TGTGCCAGCAGCTCCGGGACGAGAAATGAAAAACTGTTTTTT
TRBV5-1	TRBJ1-4	.	TRBD1	CASAPTGGASNEKLFF	TGCGCCAGCGCCCCCACAGGGGGCGCGTCTAATGAAAAACTGTTTTTT
TRBV14	TRBJ2-7	.	.	CASSQDRSYEQYF	TGTGCCAGCAGCCAAGATCGGAGCTACGAGCAGTACTTC
TRBV7-2	TRBJ1-1	.	.	CASSFGISTEAFF	TGTGCCAGCAGCTTCGGGATTAGCACTGAAGCTTTCTTT
TRBV5-8	TRBJ1-1	.	.	CASSPPPGRTEAFF	TGTGCCAGCAGCCCCCCACCGGGGCGGACTGAAGCTTTCTTT
TRBV7-9	TRBJ2-5	.	TRBD1	CASSFGDRDETQYF	TGTGCCAGCAGCTTTGGGGACAGGGACGAGACCCAGTACTTC
TRBV7-8	TRBJ1-5	.	.	CASSPDTYSNQPQHF	TGTGCCAGCAGCCCTGACACGTATAGCAATCAGCCCCAGCATTTT
TRBV10-3	TRBJ2-7	.	TRBD1	CAISEWDREGYEQYF	TGTGCCATCAGTGAGTGGGACAGGGAGGGCTACGAGCAGTACTTC
TRBV27	TRBJ2-2	once	.	CASSLFPLQGPGTGELFF	TGTGCCAGCAGTTTATTCCCCCTCCAGGGTCCAGGCACCGGGGAGCTGTTTTTT
TRBV19	TRBJ1-5	.	.	CASSMYPGRPSNQPQHF	TGTGCCAGTAGTATGTATCCGGGACGGCCTAGCAATCAGCCCCAGCATTTT
TRBV6-6	TRBJ2-7	.	TRBD1	CASIGTGVYEQYF	TGTGCCAGCATCGGGACAGGGGTGTACGAGCAGTACTTC
TRBV7-8	TRBJ1-1	.	TRBD1	CASSLGGQGLVLAFF	TGTGCCAGCAGCTTAGGCGGACAGGGGTTAGTCTTAGCTTTCTTT
TRBV9	TRBJ1-6	.	.	CASSVGAMHSPLHF	TGTGCCAGCAGCGTAGGGGCGATGCATTCACCCCTCCACTTT
TRBV27	TRBJ1-2	.	.	CASSFWGYGLYTF	TGTGCCAGCAGTTTCTGGGGTTACGGCCTCTACACCTTC
TRBV5-8	TRBJ2-5	.	TRBD2	CASSFPAGGLSYF	TGTGCCAGCAGCTTTCCTGCGGGGGGGCTTTCGTACTTC
TRBV7-2	TRBJ2-5	.	TRBD2	CASSSASGRVETQYF	TGTGCCAGCAGCTCCGCTAGCGGGAGGGTAGAGACCCAGTACTTC
TRBV9	TRBJ1-2	.	.	CASSDSLKPSTF	TGTGCCAGCAGCGACTCTCTAAAACCTAGCACCTTC
TRBV9	TRBJ2-1	.	TRBD1	CASSATGNNEQFF	TGTGCCAGCAGCGCGACAGGGAACAATGAGCAGTTCTTC
TRBV2	TRBJ1-5	.	.	CASSPGVGGYQPQHF	TGTGCCAGCAGTCCTGGAGTAGGAGGTTATCAGCCCCAGCATTTT
TRBV18	TRBJ1-1	.	.	CASSPPFVGAGNTEAFF	TGTGCCAGCTCACCCCCCTTTGTAGGGGCCGGGAACACTGAAGCTTTCTTT
TRBV19	TRBJ2-3	.	.	CASSLLDSTDTQYF	TGTGCCAGTAGCCTTTTGGACTCCACAGATACGCAGTATTTT
TRBV28	TRBJ1-5	.	TRBD1	CASSSSGGTGYWGNQPQHF	TGTGCCAGCAGTTCTTCCGGTGGGACAGGGTATTGGGGCAATCAGCCCCAGCATTTT
TRBV5-1	TRBJ2-7	.	.	CASSFGSYEQYF	TGCGCCAGCAGCTTCGGGAGTTACGAGCAGTACTTC
TRBV4-2	TRBJ1-1	.	TRBD1	CASSQEDRGVGTFF	TGTGCCAGCAGCCAAGAAGACAGGGGGGTAGGGACTTTCTTT
TRBV6-5	TRBJ2-7	.	.	CASSRGTLDTYEQYF	TGTGCCAGCAGTCGCGGGACTCTAGACACCTACGAGCAGTACTTC